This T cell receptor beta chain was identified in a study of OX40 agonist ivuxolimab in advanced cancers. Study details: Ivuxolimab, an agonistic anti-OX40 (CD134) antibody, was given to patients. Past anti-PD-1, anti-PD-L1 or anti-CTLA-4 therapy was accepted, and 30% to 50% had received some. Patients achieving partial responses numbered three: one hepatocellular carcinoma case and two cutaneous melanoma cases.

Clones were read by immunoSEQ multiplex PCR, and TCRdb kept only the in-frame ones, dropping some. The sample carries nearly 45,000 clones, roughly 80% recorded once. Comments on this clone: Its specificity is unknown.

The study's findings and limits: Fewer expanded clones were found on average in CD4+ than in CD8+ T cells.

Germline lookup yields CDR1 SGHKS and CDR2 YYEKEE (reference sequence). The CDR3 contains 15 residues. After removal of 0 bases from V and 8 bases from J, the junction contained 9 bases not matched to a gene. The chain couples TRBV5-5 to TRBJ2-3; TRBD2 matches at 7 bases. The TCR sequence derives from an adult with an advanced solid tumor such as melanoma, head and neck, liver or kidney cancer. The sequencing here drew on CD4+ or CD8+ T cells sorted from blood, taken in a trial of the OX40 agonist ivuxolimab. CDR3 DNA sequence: TGTGCCAGCAGCTTGGTTCGCGGGGGTCAGGGTACGCAGTATTTT. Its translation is CASSLVRGGQGTQYF.